This T cell receptor (beta chain) comes out of a study of T and B cells in COVID-19 patients (dated by TCRdb to 2018 to 2021). At the level of the whole study: Using TRB and IGH repertoire sequencing of peripheral blood, the study characterized adaptive immunity in COVID-19 patients who had active infection or had recovered. A recovered cohort was made up of 19 patients contributing 20 to 25 samples, mostly after mild to moderate COVID-19 managed as outpatients. Patients in the recovered cohort had a median age of around 30 years, compared with 55 to 85 years for patients in the active-infection cohort. For the repertoire analyses, the comparison was an age-matched reference group of roughly 40 healthy donors who were negative for COVID-19 antibodies. Comorbidities linked to unfavorable COVID-19 outcome were present in about 90% of the roughly 20 patients in the active-infection cohort. Critical illness requiring mechanical ventilation or ECMO was present in about 65% of the 20 patients in the active-infection cohort. Over 7 million TCR sequences were analysed in a TCR and BCR sequence repository that covered 37 patients and under 75 time points. Two patients were included in both the recovered and active cohorts because samples were available from active disease and after recovery. As many as 9 follow-up blood samples were taken per patient, and some of the samples covered different disease stages within the same individual. What the study reported, not specific to this receptor: Patients with COVID-19 were reported to show strongly skewed TRBV/TRBJ gene usage. Prospective validation of the reported TCR clusters was stated to be required before clinical use. Specific T cell subsets (CD4+/Treg/CD8+) and sorted SARS-CoV-2-responsive or tetramer+ T cells had not yet been sequenced, with those experiments still ongoing. A total of roughly 2,000 exclusive TCR clusters, including under 40 low-pGen clusters, were found in the recovered cohort. The cohort was considered too small to assess HLA contributions to COVID-19 susceptibility or severity. Blood samples obtained from mildly ill patients during symptoms, as well as early samples obtained from severe cases, were available only in scarce numbers. TRB repertoires were found to be highly clonal in active COVID-19, whereas diversity and richness at recovery were found to rise above healthy donor levels.

TRB repertoires were amplified using roughly 230-550 ng of genomic DNA isolated from blood. The germline V gene specifies MNHEY as CDR1 and SVGEGT as CDR2. Germline trimming: 6 bases from V, 5 bases from J; junction bases outside gene matches: 6. Including the terminal cysteine and phenylalanine, the CDR3 comprises 16 residues. The kept DNA is CDR3 alone, 48 bases in frame from the first base. The sequencer was an Illumina MiSeq. Multiplex PCR with BIOMED2 TRB-A/B primer pools was used to amplify the TRB rearrangements. Illumina-compatible adapters and 7-nucleotide sample barcodes were added to the amplicons in two consecutive PCRs. Phusion HS II polymerase was used for all library PCRs. The amplicons were purified from gel with the NucleoSpin Gel and PCR Clean-up kit, measured on Qubit, and then pooled at 4 to 5 nM. Before Illumina next-generation sequencing, the quality of the amplicon pool was assessed on an Agilent 2100 Bioanalyzer. Per the source publication's procedure: Annotation of TRB rearrangements was done in MiXCR 3.0.8 with the default MiXCR reference library. Sequences with fewer than 2 reads and non-productive reads were filtered out, and every unique CDR3 nucleotide sequence was treated as a single clone. Clonality, diversity, richness and V-J gene usage were calculated in R 3.5.1. GLIPH2 was used to cluster TCRs based on CDR3 similarity, and OLGA was used to calculate the generation probabilities. Only GLIPH2 clusters containing at least four unique TCR clonotypes present in at least three individuals were kept. Through fastp at Q25 and MiXCR, TCRdb rebuilt clones from the public reads, retaining in-frame beta chains. Merged by CDR3 protein, the rows form single entries marked with the most common genes and DNA. These V and J calls are TCRdb output, not the study's own analysis. Across this sample there are about 16,000 distinct CDR3 sequences, with about a quarter seen only once. 3.1% of the sample rests with the top ten.

This clonotype was recorded a few times. The antigen this receptor binds is unknown. Base qualities are not at hand, and no much larger clone is one base apart. This sequence originates from a human donor who had recovered from COVID-19. The rearranged segments are TRBV6-2 or TRBV6-3 and TRBJ2-3; a stretch of 15 junction bases matches TRBD2. The material sequenced was blood. The nucleotide sequence is given as TGTGCCAGCAGAGATCCGGGACTAGCGGGAGGAGATACGCAGTATTTT. This codes for CASRDPGLAGGDTQYF.